What follows are 24 T cell receptor beta chains derived from one specimen sequenced in a study of T cell responses to AZD1222 COVID-19 vaccine. The data were produced by immunoSEQ multiplex PCR, yet TCRdb's version contains in-frame clones alone and is incomplete. The sample contains 150,000 to 200,000 clones, 90% to 95% of which appear only once. The source material was peripheral blood, sampled on day 0 of AZD1222 vaccination. The receptors shown here come from an adult in good health.

The rearrangement uses TRBV5-5 and TRBJ2-2, with D unresolved. This CDR3 region has 15 residues. The V gene lost 0 bases and the J gene lost 4 bases, with 10 bases spanning the gap. Germline CDR1 is SGHKS and CDR2 is YYEKEE (reference sequence). The CDR3 sequence is CASSLARLITGELFF. For the CDR3, the DNA is TGTGCCAGCAGCTTGGCCCGCCTAATCACCGGGGAGCTGTTTTTT.

V usage is TRBV6-5 and J usage is TRBJ1-4; no clear D gene. CDR3 size: 14 residues. Trimming left V 7 bases short and J 2 bases short, with 11 bases between. Germline CDR1 reads MNHEY; CDR2 reads SVGAGI. CDR3 nucleotides: TGTGCCAGCACCCCGGGCAGCACTAATGAAAAACTGTTTTTT. Its translation: CASTPGSTNEKLFF.

This sequence joins TRBV6-5 and TRBJ1-1; no reliable D call. CDR1 is MNHEY and CDR2 is SVGAGI in the germline V gene. CDR3 length equals 13 residues. V lost 7 bases and J lost 0, with 9 bases in between. The CDR3 is CASIEGLNTEAFF. The CDR3 coding sequence is TGTGCCAGCATCGAGGGCCTGAACACTGAAGCTTTCTTT.

The chain carries TRBV29-1 and TRBJ1-3; D not resolved. V gave up 4 bases and J gave up 0 bases, with 7 bases separating them. The V gene's germline CDR1 is SQVTM and CDR2 ANQGSEA. The CDR3 is 13 amino acids. CDR3 in amino acids: CSVARNSGNTIYF. The CDR3 coding sequence is TGCAGCGTTGCCAGGAACTCTGGAAACACCATATATTTT.

This chain links TRBV7-2 with TRBJ1-3, with D unclear. CDR1 is SGHTA and CDR2 is FQGNSA in the germline V gene. V lost 1 base and J lost 0, with 7 bases in between. The CDR3 has 15 residues. CDR3 in DNA: TGTGCCAGCAGCTTAGGGGTCATCTCTGGAAACACCATATATTTT. This encodes CASSLGVISGNTIYF. The whole variable domain, filled in from reference TRBV7-2 and TRBJ1-3, reads GAGVSQSPSNKVTEKGKDVELRCDPISGHTALYWYRQSLGQGLEFLIYFQGNSAPDKSGLPSDRFSAERTGGSVSTLTIQRTQQEDSAVYLCASSLGVISGNTIYFGEGSWLTVV.

About this clone itself: Its ends do not fully match the called genes, so a read error is possible. The chain combines TRBV18 with TRBJ2-1; 8 bases match TRBD2. Per germline, CDR1 KGHSH and CDR2 LQKENI. This CDR3 region has 12 residues. CDR3 region: CASSPRREDAIF. In nucleotides, the CDR3 is TGTGCCAGCTCACCACGGCGGGAGGACGCGATCTTC.

The chain has TRBV10-3 and TRBJ1-1; no firm D call. Trimming took 7 bases from V and 3 from J, leaving 12 bases between them. The CDR3 consists of 13 residues. Germline V CDR1 and CDR2: ENHRY, SYGVKD. The CDR3 DNA reads as TGTGCCATCACGGCCGGGTCGGACACTGAAGCTTTCTTT. Encoded protein: CAITAGSDTEAFF.

The chain is built from TRBV4-1 and TRBJ2-7; 9 nucleotides agree with TRBD2. This CDR3 contains 17 residues. Germline trimming cut 0 bases from V and 7 bases from J; bases unmatched to any gene: 13. The germline V gene encodes CDR1 MGHRA and CDR2 YSYEKL. CDR3 sequence reads: CASSQDQRLAGTSEQYF. In DNA, the CDR3 is TGCGCCAGCAGCCAAGATCAAAGGCTAGCGGGAACCTCGGAGCAGTACTTC.

The V call is TRBV10-3, the J call TRBJ2-3; D not resolved. This CDR3 has 12 residues. Germline-derived CDR1 and CDR2 are ENHRY and SYGVKD. Trimming removed 0 bases from V and 9 bases from J, with 7 bases in between. DNA for the CDR3: TGTGCCATCAGTGAGTCTGAGGAAACGCAGTATTTT. It is translated as CAISESEETQYF.

The chain combines TRBV24-1 with TRBJ2-3, with 8 bases matching TRBD1. Germline V gene sequence: CDR1 KGHDR, CDR2 SFDVKD. The CDR3 runs to 14 residues. J gave up 5 bases and V 7 bases, and 7 bases lay outside the gene matches. The CDR3 sequence: CATSRPGGVDTQYF. DNA for the CDR3: TGTGCCACCAGCCGCCCAGGGGGCGTAGATACGCAGTATTTT.

The chain carries TRBV19 and TRBJ2-1; 9 nucleotides agree with TRBD2. Germline V lookup: CDR1 LNHDA, CDR2 SQIVND (reference sequence). V was clipped by 5 bases and J by 5 bases; unmatched bases: 13. This CDR3 contains 17 residues. The CDR3 loop reads CASSPPPPSGIDNEQFF. CDR3 sequence (DNA): TGTGCCAGTAGTCCCCCGCCCCCTAGCGGGATAGACAATGAGCAGTTCTTC.

The chain employs TRBV11-2 and TRBJ1-1, with D possibly matching TRBD1 (6 bases). Per the germline V gene, CDR1 is SGHAT and CDR2 is FQNNGV. V dropped 0 bases and J dropped 0 bases, with 11 bases sitting between them. The CDR3 is made up of 16 amino acids. CDR3 nucleotides: TGTGCCAGCAGCTTAGAAGGGGGACACCTGAACACTGAAGCTTTCTTT. Translating it yields CASSLEGGHLNTEAFF.

The gene calls are TRBV6-5 and TRBJ2-6; D gene uncertain. CDR1 is MNHEY, CDR2 SVGAGI, per germline. Trimming left V 6 bases short and J 0 bases short, with 3 bases between. The CDR3 is 13 residues long. The CDR3 DNA reads as TGTGCCAGCAGGCTCTCTGGGGCCAACGTCCTGACTTTC. This gives the protein CASRLSGANVLTF.

This chain connects TRBV5-4 to TRBJ1-1; possibly TRBD1 for D (6 bases). V was cut by 2 bases and J by 4 bases, with 12 bases left in between. CDR3 length: 14 residues. In germline, CDR1 is SGHNT, CDR2 YYREEE (reference sequence). The CDR3 DNA is TGTGCCAGCAGCTTCTCAGGGGCTGGCACTGAAGCTTTCTTT. Residues: CASSFSGAGTEAFF.

For the CDR3, the DNA is TGTGCCAGCAGCAAAAATCAGGCAAGGGGCACTGAAGCTTTCTTT. Its translation: CASSKNQARGTEAFF. The V call is TRBV7-9, the J call TRBJ1-1; possibly TRBD1 for D (5 bases). There are 15 residues in the CDR3. Trimming cost V 5 bases and J 4 bases, with 17 bases left between them. Looked up from germline, CDR1 is SEHNR and CDR2 is FQNEAQ (reference sequence).

For the CDR3, the DNA is TGTGCCAGCAGCCACAACAGACTAGCGGGAGACGCTACGCAGTATTTT. Protein: CASSHNRLAGDATQYF. The chain couples TRBV7-9 to TRBJ2-3; 12 bases agree with TRBD2. The junction had 11 bases not matched to a gene; V was cut back by 5 bases and J by 8 bases. CDR1 is SEHNR, CDR2 FQNEAQ, per germline (reference sequence). The CDR3 consists of 16 residues.

This chain joins TRBV19 and TRBJ1-2; 8 bases are a match to TRBD1. The germline V gene has CDR1 LNHDA and CDR2 SQIVND (reference sequence). Losses at the gene ends were 2 bases for V and 7 bases for J; bases not matched to a gene: 6. The CDR3 consists of 14 residues. For the CDR3, the DNA is TGTGCCAGTAGTATAAACAGGGGGAACCGTGGCTACACCTTC. This gives the protein CASSINRGNRGYTF.

The chain carries TRBV5-6 and TRBJ2-7, with a possible D match to TRBD1 (5 bases). Germline V gene sequence: CDR1 SGHDT, CDR2 YYEEEE. This CDR3 has 15 amino acids. Trimming shortened V by 4 bases and J by 0 bases, and 14 bases separated the two germline ends. The CDR3 region has the DNA TGTGCCAGCAGCCCCCCCCCAGGGTTCTCCTACGAGCAGTACTTC. This translates into CASSPPPGFSYEQYF.

J is TRBJ1-1 and V is TRBV18; 11 bases map to TRBD1. J gave up 4 bases and V 6 bases, and 4 bases lay outside the gene matches. The germline V gene encodes CDR1 KGHSH and CDR2 LQKENI. The CDR3 covers 14 residues. The CDR3 protein is CASSPGTGGTEAFF. In DNA, the CDR3 is TGTGCCAGCTCGCCAGGGACAGGGGGCACTGAAGCTTTCTTT.

This chain joins TRBV27 and TRBJ1-5; unclear D gene. The V gene's germline CDR1 is MNHEY and CDR2 SMNVEV (reference sequence). CDR3 length equals 13 residues. V was clipped by 6 bases and J by 5 bases, with 11 bases between them. CDR3 in DNA: TGTGCCAGCAGGGGCAGATTGGATCAGCCCCAGCATTTT. The encoded protein is CASRGRLDQPQHF.

This chain connects TRBV3-1 (or the pseudogene TRBV3-2) to TRBJ1-1; D uncertain. Trimming pared 5 bases from V and 3 bases from J, leaving 10 bases between. Per the germline V gene, CDR1 is LGHDT and CDR2 is YNNKEL (reference sequence). This CDR3 has 13 amino acids. The CDR3 nucleotides read TGTGCCAGCAGCTCTTCGGTGGACACTGAAGCTTTCTTT. Encoded protein: CASSSSVDTEAFF.

This chain joins TRBV7-9 and TRBJ2-5, with no clear D. This CDR3 contains 15 residues. Trimming took off 1 base at V and 4 bases at J, with 13 bases between the two ends. The germline V gene has CDR1 SEHNR and CDR2 FQNEAQ (reference sequence). This chain's CDR3 is CASSLGVQTGETQYF. In DNA, the CDR3 is TGTGCCAGCAGCTTAGGGGTTCAAACGGGAGAGACCCAGTACTTC.

With respect to this clone: The sample carries other DNA sequences with the same CDR3. This chain links TRBV7-9 with TRBJ1-1; D unclear. The V end lost 5 bases, the J end lost 5 bases, and 6 bases lay between the germline ends. The CDR3 extends over 11 amino acids. In germline, CDR1 is SEHNR, CDR2 FQNEAQ (reference sequence). For the CDR3, the DNA is TGTGCCAGCAGCCTGGGTACTGAAGCTTTCTTT. This encodes CASSLGTEAFF.

The chain couples TRBV4-1 to TRBJ2-1; TRBD2 matches at 13 bases. CDR1 and CDR2 from the germline V gene are MGHRA and YSYEKL. V shed 4 bases, J shed 0 bases, and the junction held 9 bases outside the gene matches. The length of the CDR3 is 19 residues. CDR3 DNA: TGCGCCAGCAGCCCATCCGGGACTAGCGGGACGAGCTCCTACAATGAGCAGTTCTTC. This sequence encodes CASSPSGTSGTSSYNEQFF.